This section outlines one T cell receptor (beta chain) sequence together with its context. This sample was included in a study of control samples from healthy donors and cancer patients. Sequencing was performed with immunoSEQ multiplex PCR; in TCRdb, only in-frame clones are kept and a portion is missing. With about 190,000 clones in the sample, the ten largest clones hold about 2.2%. Trimming stripped 1 base from V and 9 bases from J, with 7 bases between. Germline values: CDR1 LGHDT, CDR2 YNNKEL (reference sequence). This CDR3 contains 13 residues. The gene calls are TRBV3-1 (or the pseudogene TRBV3-2) and TRBJ1-6, with unresolved D. The sequenced sample was blood. This TCR was recovered from a woman aged 25-40 years in good health. The CDR3 sequence: CASSQATTSPLHF. The CDR3 DNA sequence: TGTGCCAGCAGCCAAGCGACGACTTCACCCCTCCACTTT.